This paragraph reports one T cell receptor (beta chain). The antigen is not known. The data are from a study of CD8 T cells in Susac syndrome. The RNA, about 0.45 to 1 ug, was put through reverse transcription using random hexamers. TCRdb reprocessed the immunoSEQ multiplex PCR reads with MiXCR, giving one entry per CDR3 protein. The repertoire has 170,000 or so distinct CDR3 sequences, 85% to 95% of them found once; the top ten carry 0.15% to 0.2%. Losses at the gene ends were 6 bases for V and 0 bases for J; bases not matched to a gene: 8. CDR3 length: 16 amino acids. Germline V gives CDR1 MNHEY, CDR2 SMNVEV (reference sequence). Blood CD8+ and CD4+ T cells underwent high-throughput TCR beta sequencing. The study's findings and limits: The study recognized that the number of individuals in its TCR sequencing and HLA analysis was relatively small.

Material: CD8+ T cells from PBMCs. This TCR was sampled from a human donor with multiple sclerosis. The chain employs TRBV27 and TRBJ2-4, with 7 bases fitting TRBD1. CDR3 nucleotide sequence: TGTGCCAGCAGCCAGGGACAGCAAATAGCCAAAAACATTCAGTACTTC. Translating it yields CASSQGQQIAKNIQYF.